This paragraph reports one T cell receptor beta chain. The antigen remains undetermined. The sample is drawn from a study of T cells in localized non-small cell lung cancer. Study-wide findings and caveats: Turning up in adjacent lung were a median roughly 62 of the top 100 tumor clones. Maximal T cell clonality occurred in uninvolved adjacent lung, with tumor ranking below it.

Measured with immunoSEQ multiplex PCR; TCRdb has only the in-frame clones, and not every one. This table has under 6,000 clones, 75% to 85% appearing once. This sample comprised peripheral blood mononuclear cells, obtained before any cancer treatment. The sequence was collected from a female donor of 60 years or more with stage II lung adenocarcinoma.

The chain's CDR3 is CASSSRETGTGTGELFF. CDR3 nucleotides: TGTGCCAGCAGCTCAAGAGAGACCGGGACAGGAACCGGGGAGCTGTTTTTT. This chain uses TRBV7-9 with TRBJ2-2, with 8 bases aligning to TRBD1. Germline V gene sequence: CDR1 SEHNR, CDR2 FQNEAQ (reference sequence). This CDR3 has 17 residues. V dropped 4 bases and J dropped 5; count of bases not matched to a gene: 12.